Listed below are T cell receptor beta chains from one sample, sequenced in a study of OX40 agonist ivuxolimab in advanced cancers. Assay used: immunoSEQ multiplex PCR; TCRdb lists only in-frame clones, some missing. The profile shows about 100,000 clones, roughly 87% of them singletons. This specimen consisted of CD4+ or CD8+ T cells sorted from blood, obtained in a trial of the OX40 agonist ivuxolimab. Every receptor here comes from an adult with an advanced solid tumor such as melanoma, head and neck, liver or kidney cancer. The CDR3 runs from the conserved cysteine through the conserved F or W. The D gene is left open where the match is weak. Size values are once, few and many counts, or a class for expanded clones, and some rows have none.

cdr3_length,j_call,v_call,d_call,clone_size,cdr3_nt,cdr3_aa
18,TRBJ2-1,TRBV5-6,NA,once,TGTGCCAGCAGCTTGGTAGGGAGGGGGGCGCTTACTAACAATGAGCAGTTCTTC,CASSLVGRGALTNNEQFF
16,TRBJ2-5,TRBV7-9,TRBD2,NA,TGTGCCAGCAGCTTAGAGGGACTAGCGGGAAGGGAGACCCAGTACTTC,CASSLEGLAGRETQYF
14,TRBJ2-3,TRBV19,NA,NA,TGTGCCAGTAGTATAAGCAAGAATGCAGATACGCAGTATTTT,CASSISKNADTQYF
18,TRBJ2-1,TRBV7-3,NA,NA,TGTGCCAGCAGCTTAAGGGTTTCTGGAGCGGCTGGTAGTGATGAGCAGTTCTTC,CASSLRVSGAAGSDEQFF
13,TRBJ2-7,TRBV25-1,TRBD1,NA,TGTGCCAGCAGTGCCCTGGACAGGGGCGAGCAGTACTTC,CASSALDRGEQYF
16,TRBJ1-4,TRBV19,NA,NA,TGTGCCAGTAGTCACCCTGGGGGTGCAACTAATGAAAAACTGTTTTTT,CASSHPGGATNEKLFF
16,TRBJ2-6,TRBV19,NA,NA,TGTGCCAGTAGTACCACGGCCGTCTCTGGGGCCAACGTCCTGACTTTC,CASSTTAVSGANVLTF
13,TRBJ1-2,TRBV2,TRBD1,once,TGTGCCAGCAAACAAATGAACAGGGGAGGCTACACCTTC,CASKQMNRGGYTF
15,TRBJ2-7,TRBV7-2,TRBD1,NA,TGTGCCAGCAGCCCGAGCCCGGGACAGGGTAACGAGCAGTACTTC,CASSPSPGQGNEQYF
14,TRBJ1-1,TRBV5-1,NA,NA,TGCGCCAGCAGAAAAGGCAGGGACTACACTGAAGCTTTCTTT,CASRKGRDYTEAFF
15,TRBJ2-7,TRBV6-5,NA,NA,TGTGCCAGCAGTTACTCCGGCAGCAACTCCTACGAGCAGTACTTC,CASSYSGSNSYEQYF
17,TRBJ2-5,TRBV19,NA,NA,TGTGCCAGTAGTTCGTCTGGGCGGGTAGGAGGGCAAGAGACCCAGTACTTC,CASSSSGRVGGQETQYF
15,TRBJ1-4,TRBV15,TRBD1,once,TGTGCCACCAGCAGAGCGGCAGGGGGCGATGAAAAACTGTTTTTT,CATSRAAGGDEKLFF
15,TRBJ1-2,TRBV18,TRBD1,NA,TGTGCCAGCTCCCGAATCGGACAGGGGGCAGACGGCTACACCTTC,CASSRIGQGADGYTF
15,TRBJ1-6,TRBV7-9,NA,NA,TGTGCCAGCAGCCTAGAAAGCTCCTATAATTCACCCCTCCACTTT,CASSLESSYNSPLHF
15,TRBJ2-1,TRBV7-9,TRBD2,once,TGTGCCAGCAGTTCCTTGCGGGAGTGGCTGAATGAGCAGTTCTTC,CASSSLREWLNEQFF
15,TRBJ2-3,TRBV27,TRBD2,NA,TGTGCCAGCAGTTTGTCTAGCGGGAGAGCAGATACGCAGTATTTT,CASSLSSGRADTQYF
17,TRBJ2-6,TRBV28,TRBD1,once,TGTGCCAGCATCCCCTTAGACAGGGCGCGCGGGGCCAACGTCCTGACTTTC,CASIPLDRARGANVLTF
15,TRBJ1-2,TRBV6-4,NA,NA,TGTGCCAGCAGTCCGCTGGGGGGGCCGACCTATGGCTACACCTTC,CASSPLGGPTYGYTF
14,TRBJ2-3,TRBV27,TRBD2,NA,TGTGCCAGCAGTTTAGGACTAGGCACAGATACGCAGTATTTT,CASSLGLGTDTQYF
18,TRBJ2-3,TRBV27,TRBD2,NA,TGTGCCAGCACCCCCTGGCGGGAGGCTTTCCCCCCCCCAGATACGCAGTATTTT,CASTPWREAFPPPDTQYF
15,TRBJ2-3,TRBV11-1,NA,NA,TGTGCCAGCAGCTTATTGCCAGGTGTCACAGATACGCAGTATTTT,CASSLLPGVTDTQYF
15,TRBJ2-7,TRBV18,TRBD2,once,TGTGCCAGCTCACCTACTAGCGGGAGCAGCTACGAGCAGTACTTC,CASSPTSGSSYEQYF
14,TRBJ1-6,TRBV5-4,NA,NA,TGTGCCAGCACCTTACAGGGTGAGAATTCACCCCTCCACTTT,CASTLQGENSPLHF
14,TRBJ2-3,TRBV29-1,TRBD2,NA,TGCAGCGTTGTCGGGGCTAGCGGGATTGATACGCAGTATTTT,CSVVGASGIDTQYF
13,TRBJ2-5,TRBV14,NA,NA,TGTGCCAGCAGCCAAACGGGGCCAGAGACCCAGTACTTC,CASSQTGPETQYF
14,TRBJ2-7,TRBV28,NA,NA,TGTGCCAGCAGTCAATCTGACAGGAGATACGAGCAGTACTTC,CASSQSDRRYEQYF
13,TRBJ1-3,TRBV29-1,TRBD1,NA,TGCAGCGTCGGGACAGGGCCTGGAAACACCATATATTTT,CSVGTGPGNTIYF